This T cell receptor beta chain was sequenced for a study of response to subunit inactivated influenza vaccine. Findings and caveats of the study: It was the authors' suggestion that each seasonal influenza vaccination recruits few new T cells.

TCRdb re-derived calls from the RT-PCR reads in MiXCR, one entry per CDR3 protein. The sample contains around 300,000 distinct CDR3 sequences, roughly 22% of which appear only once. This clonotype was observed a handful of times. As yet, its antigen is unknown. The ends were cut back, 5 bases at V and 2 bases at J, with 9 bases in the middle. CDR3 length: 13 residues. Germline V lookup: CDR1 DFQATT, CDR2 SNEGSKA (reference sequence). This clonotype was obtained from a man aged 50 to 69 who received an inactivated influenza vaccine. V and J are TRBV20-1 and TRBJ2-2, with D perhaps matching TRBD1 (5 bases). The sample was PBMCs from blood, taken less than 22 months after vaccination. The CDR3 nucleotides read TGCAGTGCTGGGGCCCTCAACACCGGGGAGCTGTTTTTT. This sequence encodes CSAGALNTGELFF.